This T cell receptor (beta chain) was retrieved from a study of blood T cells in healthy people across ages. Study-wide findings and caveats: It was not possible, with unsorted PBMCs, to conclusively compare naive and antigen-experienced cells. Donor CMV status, an unknown factor, possibly confounded changes in expanded clonotypes.

Concerning this clonotype itself: Its antigen is currently unknown.

Together with a sample-barcoded 5' primer, a J-beta primer mix was included in a second PCR lasting about 6 to 11 cycles. TCRdb re-called the 5' RACE reads through MiXCR, storing one row per CDR3 protein. The table has 600,000 or so distinct CDR3 sequences, 21% seen once. In each sample, at least 6 million PBMCs were isolated. Per sample, extraction of total RNA gave at least 5 micrograms in every case. This TCR was recovered from a man between 65 and 85 years old in good health. Input material: blood.

The CDR3 sequence: CASSQDPGQGASIQYF. CDR3 bases: TGTGCCAGCAGCCAAGACCCGGGACAGGGGGCAAGCATTCAGTACTTC. The chain carries TRBV3-1 and TRBJ2-4; 12 bases agree with TRBD1. The J segment lost 9 bases and the V segment lost 0 bases, leaving 6 bases of the junction unmatched. Germline V gives CDR1 LGHDT, CDR2 YNNKEL (reference sequence). The CDR3 totals 16 residues.